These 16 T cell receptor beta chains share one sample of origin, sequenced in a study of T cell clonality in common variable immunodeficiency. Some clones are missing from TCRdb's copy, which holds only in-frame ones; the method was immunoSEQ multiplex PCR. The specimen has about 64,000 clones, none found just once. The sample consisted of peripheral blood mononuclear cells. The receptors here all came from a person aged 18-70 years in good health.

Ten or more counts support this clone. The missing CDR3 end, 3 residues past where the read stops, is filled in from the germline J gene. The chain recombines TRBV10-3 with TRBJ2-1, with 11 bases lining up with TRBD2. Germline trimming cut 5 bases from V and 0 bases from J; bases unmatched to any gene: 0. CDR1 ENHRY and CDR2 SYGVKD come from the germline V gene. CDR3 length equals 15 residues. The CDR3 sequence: CAISTSGGSYNEQFF. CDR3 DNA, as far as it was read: TGTGCCATCAGTACTAGCGGGGGCTCCTACAATGAG.

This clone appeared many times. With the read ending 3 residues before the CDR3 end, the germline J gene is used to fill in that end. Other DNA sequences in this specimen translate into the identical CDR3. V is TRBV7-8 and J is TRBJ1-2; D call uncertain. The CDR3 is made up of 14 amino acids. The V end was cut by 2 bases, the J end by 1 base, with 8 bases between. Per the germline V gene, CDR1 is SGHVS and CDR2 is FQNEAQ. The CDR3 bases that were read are TGTGCCAGCAGCTTATTGGGCAGTAACTATGGC. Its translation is CASSLLGSNYG. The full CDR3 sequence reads CASSLLGSNYGYTF.

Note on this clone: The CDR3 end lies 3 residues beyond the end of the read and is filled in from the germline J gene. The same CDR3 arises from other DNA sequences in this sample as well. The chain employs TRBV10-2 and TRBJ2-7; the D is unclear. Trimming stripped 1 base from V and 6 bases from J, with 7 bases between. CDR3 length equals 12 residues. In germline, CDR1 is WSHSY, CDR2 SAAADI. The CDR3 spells CASSELVGEQYF. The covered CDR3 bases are TGCGCCAGCAGTGAGTTGGTCGGCGAG.

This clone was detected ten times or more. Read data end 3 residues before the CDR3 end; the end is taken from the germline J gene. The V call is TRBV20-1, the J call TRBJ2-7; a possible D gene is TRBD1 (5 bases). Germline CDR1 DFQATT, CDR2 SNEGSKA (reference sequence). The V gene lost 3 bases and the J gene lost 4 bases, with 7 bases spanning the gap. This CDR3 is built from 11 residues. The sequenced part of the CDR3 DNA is TGCAGTGCTAGCAGGGATTACGAG. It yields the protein CSASRDYE. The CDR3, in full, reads CSASRDYEQYF.

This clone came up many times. The CDR3 reads CASSPRAPSSYEQYF. The DNA read from the CDR3 is TGTGCCAGTAGTCCAAGGGCCCCGAGCTCCTACGAG. This rearrangement joins TRBV19 to TRBJ2-7; no reliable D call. The read halts 3 residues ahead of the CDR3 end, with the missing end drawn from the germline J gene. This CDR3 spans 15 amino acids. The germline gives CDR1 LNHDA, CDR2 SQIVND (reference sequence). Trimming cost V 5 bases and J 0 bases, with 14 bases left between them. Filled out from reference TRBV19 and TRBJ2-7, the complete variable domain reads DGGITQSPKYLFRKEGQNVTLSCEQNLNHDAMYWYRQDPGQGLRLIYYSQIVNDFQKGDIAEGYSVSREKKESFPLTVTSAQKNPTAFYLCASSPRAPSSYEQYFGPGTRLTVT.

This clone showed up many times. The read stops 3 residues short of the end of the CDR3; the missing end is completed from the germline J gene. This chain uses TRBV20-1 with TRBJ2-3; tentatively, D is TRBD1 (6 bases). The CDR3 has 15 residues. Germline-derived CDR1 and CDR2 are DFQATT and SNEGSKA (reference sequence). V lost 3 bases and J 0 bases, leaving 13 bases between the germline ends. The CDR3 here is CSARRGGYSTDTQYF. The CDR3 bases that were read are TGCAGTGCTAGGCGTGGGGGCTATAGCACAGATACG.

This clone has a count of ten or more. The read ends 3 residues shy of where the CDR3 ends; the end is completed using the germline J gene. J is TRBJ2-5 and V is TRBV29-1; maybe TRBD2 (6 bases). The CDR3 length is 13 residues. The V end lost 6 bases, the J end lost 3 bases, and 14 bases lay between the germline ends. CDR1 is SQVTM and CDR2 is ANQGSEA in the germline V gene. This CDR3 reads CSVEPPGEETQYF. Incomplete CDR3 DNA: TGCAGCGTCGAACCTCCGGGGGAAGAGACC.

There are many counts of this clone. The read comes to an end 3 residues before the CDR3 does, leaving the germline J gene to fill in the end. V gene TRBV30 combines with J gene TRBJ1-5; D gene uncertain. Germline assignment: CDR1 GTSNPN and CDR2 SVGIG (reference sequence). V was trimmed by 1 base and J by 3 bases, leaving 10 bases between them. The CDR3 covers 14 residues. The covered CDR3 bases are TGTGCCTGGAGTGAAGTGCAGTACAATCAGCCC. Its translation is CAWSEVQYNQP. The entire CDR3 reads CAWSEVQYNQPQHF.

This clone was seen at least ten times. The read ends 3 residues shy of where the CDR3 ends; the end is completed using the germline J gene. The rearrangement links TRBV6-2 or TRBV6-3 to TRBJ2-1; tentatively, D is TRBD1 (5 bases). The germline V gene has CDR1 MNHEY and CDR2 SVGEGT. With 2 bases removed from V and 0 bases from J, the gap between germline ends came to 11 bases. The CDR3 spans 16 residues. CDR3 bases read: TGTGCCAGCAGTTACCAGGGCGCTAGCTCCTACAATGAG. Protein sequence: CASSYQGASSYNE. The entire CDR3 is CASSYQGASSYNEQFF.

The CDR3 loop is CASSIPVSGNTIYF. CDR3 DNA (partial): TGTGCCAGTAGTATTCCCGTCTCTGGAAACACC. The rearrangement joins TRBV19 to TRBJ1-3; D remains ambiguous. The read gets to within 3 residues of the CDR3 end, and the germline J gene fills in the rest. The CDR3 contains 14 residues. V was trimmed by 3 bases and J by 0 bases, leaving 6 bases between them. CDR1 LNHDA and CDR2 SQIVND come from the germline V gene (reference sequence).

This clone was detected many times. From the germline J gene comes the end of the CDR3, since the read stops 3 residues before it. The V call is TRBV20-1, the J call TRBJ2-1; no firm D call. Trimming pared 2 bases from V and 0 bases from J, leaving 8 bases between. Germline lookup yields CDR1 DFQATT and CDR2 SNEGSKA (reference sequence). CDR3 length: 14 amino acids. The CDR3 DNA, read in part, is TGCAGTGCTAGAATGCGAAGCTCCTACAATGAG. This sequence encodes CSARMRSSYNE. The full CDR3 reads CSARMRSSYNEQFF.

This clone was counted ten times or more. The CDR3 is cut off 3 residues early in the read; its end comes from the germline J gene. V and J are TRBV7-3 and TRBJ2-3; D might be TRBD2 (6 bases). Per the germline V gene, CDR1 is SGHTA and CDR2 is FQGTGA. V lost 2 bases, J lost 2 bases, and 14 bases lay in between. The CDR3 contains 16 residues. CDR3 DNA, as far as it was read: TGTGCCAGCAGCTTACAGGGAGGACTAACCACAGATACG. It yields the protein CASSLQGGLTTDT. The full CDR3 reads CASSLQGGLTTDTQYF.

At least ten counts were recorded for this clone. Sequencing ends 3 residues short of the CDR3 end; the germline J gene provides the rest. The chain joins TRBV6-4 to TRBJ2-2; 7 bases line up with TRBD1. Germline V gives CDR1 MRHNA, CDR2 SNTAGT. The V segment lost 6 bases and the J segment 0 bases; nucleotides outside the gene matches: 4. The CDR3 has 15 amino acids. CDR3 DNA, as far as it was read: TGTGCCAGCAGCACCGGGACAGCGAACACCGGGGAG. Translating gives CASSTGTANTGE. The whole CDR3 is CASSTGTANTGELFF.

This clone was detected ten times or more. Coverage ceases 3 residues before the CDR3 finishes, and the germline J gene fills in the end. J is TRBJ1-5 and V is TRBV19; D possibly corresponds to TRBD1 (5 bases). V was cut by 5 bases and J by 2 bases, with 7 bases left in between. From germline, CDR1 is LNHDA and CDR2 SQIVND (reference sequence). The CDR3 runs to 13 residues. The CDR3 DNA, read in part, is TGTGCCAGTAGTCGACAGCGCAATCAGCCC. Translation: CASSRQRNQP. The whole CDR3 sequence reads CASSRQRNQPQHF.

Incomplete CDR3 DNA: TGTGCCAGTAGCACAACTAGCGGGAACCACAATGAC. Its protein is CASSTTSGNHND. The CDR3 in its entirety is CASSTTSGNHNDYTF. The rearrangement links TRBV19 to TRBJ1-2, with D unresolved. The CDR3 extends 3 residues past the end of the read, so its final part is completed from the germline J gene. Per germline, CDR1 LNHDA and CDR2 SQIVND (reference sequence). The CDR3 has 15 residues.

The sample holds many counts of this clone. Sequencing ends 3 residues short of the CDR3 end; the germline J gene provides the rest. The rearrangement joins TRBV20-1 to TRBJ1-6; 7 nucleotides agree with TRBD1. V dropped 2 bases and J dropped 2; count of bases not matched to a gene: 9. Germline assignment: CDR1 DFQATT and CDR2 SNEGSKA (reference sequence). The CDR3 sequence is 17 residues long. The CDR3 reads CSARLSTDRPYNSPLHF. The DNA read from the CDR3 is TGCAGTGCTAGACTATCCACGGACAGGCCCTATAATTCACCC.